This entry lists 5 T cell receptor beta chains sequenced from one sample in a study of CD8 T cells in ankylosing spondylitis. MiXCR was run by TCRdb on the 5' RACE reads, yielding one entry per CDR3 protein. The data show 180,000 or so distinct CDR3 sequences, approximately 10% seen once. Sequences were obtained from blood, either unsorted or a sorted T cell fraction (not recorded which). The source is a male donor with ankylosing spondylitis or in good health (not recorded which).

This clonotype was detected many times. The V call is TRBV7-8, the J call TRBJ2-5; 9 nucleotides align to TRBD2. The CDR3 runs to 14 residues. The germline V gene encodes CDR1 SGHVS and CDR2 FQNEAQ. Trimming took 5 bases from V and 4 from J; bases not matched to a gene: 5. In DNA form, the CDR3 reads TGTGCCAGCAGCCCGAAACTAGCGGGAGAGACCCAGTACTTC. As protein: CASSPKLAGETQYF.

Ten or more counts support this clonotype. The chain combines TRBV10-3 with TRBJ2-3, with D perhaps TRBD2 (5 bases). Trimming pared 5 bases from V and 2 bases from J, leaving 11 bases between. This CDR3 contains 14 residues. The V gene's germline CDR1 is ENHRY and CDR2 SYGVKD. The CDR3 region is CAISTGRDTDTQYF. In DNA form, the CDR3 reads TGTGCCATCAGTACCGGACGGGACACAGATACGCAGTATTTT.

This clonotype was counted many times. The V and J genes are TRBV11-2 and TRBJ2-7; TRBD2 agrees at 13 bases. The CDR3 loop spans 14 amino acids. In germline, CDR1 is SGHAT, CDR2 FQNNGV. The junction had 5 bases not matched to a gene; V was cut back by 5 bases and J by 7 bases. The CDR3, as DNA: TGTGCCAGCAGCCATCCGGGACTAGCGGGGGAGCAGTACTTC. It is translated as CASSHPGLAGEQYF. The full variable domain, with the rest looked up from reference TRBV11-2 and TRBJ2-7, is EAGVAQSPRYKIIEKRQSVAFWCNPISGHATLYWYQQILGQGPKLLIQFQNNGVVDDSQLPKDRFSAERLKGVDSTLKIQPAKLEDSAVYLCASSHPGLAGEQYFGPGTRLTVT.

This clonotype has ten or more counts. The V and J genes are TRBV5-5 and TRBJ1-1; D not certain. This CDR3 region has 13 residues. Germline CDR1 and CDR2: SGHKS and YYEKEE (reference sequence). V was cut by 3 bases and J by 5 bases, with 11 bases left in between. For the CDR3, the DNA is TGTGCCAGCAGCTCAGCAACGGGGACTGAAGCTTTCTTT. Translated, it gives CASSSATGTEAFF.

This clonotype was counted ten times or more. The CDR3 reads CASSSRPSGRDTQYF. The CDR3 DNA reads TGTGCCAGCAGCTCCCGGCCTAGCGGGCGGGATACGCAGTATTTT. The rearrangement uses TRBV6-1 and TRBJ2-3; 8 bases match TRBD2. Looked up from germline, CDR1 is MNHNS and CDR2 is SASEGT. This CDR3 is built from 15 residues. Unmatched junction bases numbered 11, after V lost 6 bases and J lost 6 bases.